A selection of T cell receptor beta chains follows, all from one sample in a study of beta chain features in type 1 diabetes. The assay was immunoSEQ multiplex PCR, and TCRdb's table has in-frame clones only and misses some. The sample lists some 290,000 clones, approximately 25% occurring once. Sequencing was done on a sample of naive CD4+ T cells from blood. The receptors originated from a woman between 25 and 40 years old with type 1 diabetes. CDR3s include the opening cysteine and the closing phenylalanine or tryptophan. The D gene is left open where the match is weak. The size field is filled for only some rows; it gives once, few, many or a size class.

v_gene	j_gene	d_gene	abundance	CDR3nt	CDR3aa
TRBV28	TRBJ2-1	TRBD1	.	TGTGCCAGCAGGCGTCAGGGGGTACTCTACAATGAGCAGTTCTTC	CASRRQGVLYNEQFF
TRBV5-1	TRBJ2-1	TRBD2	.	TGCGCCAGCAGCCTTCTAGCGGGAGGGTCCTACAATGAGCAGTTCTTC	CASSLLAGGSYNEQFF
TRBV30	TRBJ2-1	TRBD2	few	TGTGCCTGGAGAGAGGGTAGCGGGGTCAGGGAGCAGTTCTTC	CAWREGSGVREQFF
TRBV27	TRBJ2-5	.	few	TGTGCCAGCAGTCCGTCGGTGGGGGCGACCCAGTACTTC	CASSPSVGATQYF
TRBV18	TRBJ1-1	TRBD1	.	TGTGCCAGCTCAGCAGCAGAGGGGGCTTTGAACACTGAAGCTTTCTTT	CASSAAEGALNTEAFF
TRBV19	TRBJ1-1	TRBD1	.	TGTGCCAGTACAGGACAGGGGGTTTCGACCGACCTACCGAGCGCTGAAGCTTTCTTT	CASTGQGVSTDLPSAEAFF
TRBV6-6	TRBJ1-1	.	few	TGTGCCAGCAGCCGCCGGGACACCACTGAAGCTTTCTTT	CASSRRDTTEAFF
TRBV11-2	TRBJ2-7	.	few	TGTGCCAGCAGCCGCTACTCCTACGAGCAGTACTTC	CASSRYSYEQYF
TRBV29-1	TRBJ2-7	TRBD1	few	TGCAGCGTACAGGGACAGGGGGCGCGGGAGCAGTACTTC	CSVQGQGAREQYF
TRBV25-1	TRBJ2-2	.	.	TGTGCCAGCAGTCGGGGATCGGCGGGCACCGGGGAGCTGTTTTTT	CASSRGSAGTGELFF
TRBV5-4	TRBJ2-7	.	.	TGTGCCAGCAGCTTGGGGGTTGCGGGATCCACTTACGAGCAGTACTTC	CASSLGVAGSTYEQYF
TRBV4-1	TRBJ1-1	.	.	TGCGCCAGCAGCCCTACAGGGAACACTGAAGCTTTCTTT	CASSPTGNTEAFF
TRBV11-1	TRBJ2-1	TRBD2	.	TGTGCCAGTACCAGCGGGAGGAATGAGCAGCTCTTC	CASTSGRNEQLF
TRBV7-9	TRBJ2-1	TRBD1	.	TGTGCCAGCAGCTTCGTCGAGGGGGCAGGAGGGTTCTTC	CASSFVEGAGGFF
TRBV9	TRBJ1-2	.	.	TGTGCCAGCAGCCGTACGGGGGGGCAAAAGCTCTATGGCTACACCTTC	CASSRTGGQKLYGYTF
TRBV9	TRBJ2-7	TRBD2	few	TGTGCCAGCAGCGTAGGAGCTAGCGGGAGCTTCTACGAGCAGTACTTC	CASSVGASGSFYEQYF
TRBV18	TRBJ2-5	TRBD2	.	TGTGCCAGCTCACCGCGGGAGGGCCCGCCAGAGACCCAGTACTTC	CASSPREGPPETQYF
TRBV30	TRBJ2-1	.	.	TGTGCCTGGAGTGTACCGTCTAGGGGAAACAATGAGCAGTTCTTC	CAWSVPSRGNNEQFF
TRBV25-1	TRBJ2-5	.	.	TGTGCCAGCAGTCTCCCAGGGGCGACACCGCAAGAGACCCAGTACTTC	CASSLPGATPQETQYF
TRBV30	TRBJ2-7	.	.	TGTGCCTGGAGTGGTGGGGCAGTGGGTACCTACGAGCAGTACTTC	CAWSGGAVGTYEQYF
TRBV6-1	TRBJ1-5	.	few	TGTGCCAGCAGTGAACAGGGCAGTCAGCCCCAGCATTTT	CASSEQGSQPQHF
TRBV29-1	TRBJ1-2	.	few	TGCAGCGTTTCTGGCCAGGGGAATGGCTACACCTTC	CSVSGQGNGYTF
TRBV2	TRBJ2-2	TRBD2	few	TGTGCCAGCAGTGAACTAGCGGGAGGGAGGACCGGGGAGCTGTTTTTT	CASSELAGGRTGELFF
TRBV4-1	TRBJ2-1	TRBD2	.	TGCGCCAGCAGCCAAGCGCCGGGGGAGGGGCATGAGCAGTTCTTC	CASSQAPGEGHEQFF
TRBV4-1	TRBJ2-5	TRBD2	few	TGCGCCAGCAGCCAAGATTCCCGACTAGCGGGGATCCAAGAGACCCAGTACTTC	CASSQDSRLAGIQETQYF
TRBV10-3	TRBJ2-6	.	few	TGTGCCATCAGTGTAGCCGGGGCCAACGTCCTGACTTTC	CAISVAGANVLTF
TRBV6-1	TRBJ1-5	.	few	TGTGCCAGCAGTGAAGACTATAATCAGCCCCAGCATTTT	CASSEDYNQPQHF
TRBV30	TRBJ2-3	.	.	TGTGCCTGGAGTGGCGGGAGCACAGATACGCAGTATTTT	CAWSGGSTDTQYF
TRBV29-1	TRBJ1-5	TRBD1	.	TGCAGCGTACTGGACAGGGGCAACAATCAGCCCCAGCATTTT	CSVLDRGNNQPQHF
TRBV5-1	TRBJ2-1	.	few	TGCGCCAGCAGCTTGCGCCGGAGCTCCTACAATGAGCAGTTCTTC	CASSLRRSSYNEQFF
TRBV9	TRBJ2-5	TRBD2	.	TGTGCCAGCAGCCCTCGGACTAGCGGGAGGGTGAGAGAGACCCAGTACTTC	CASSPRTSGRVRETQYF
TRBV5-1	TRBJ1-5	.	.	TGCGCCAGCAGCCCCTTGAGTAATCAGCCCCAGCATTTT	CASSPLSNQPQHF
TRBV25-1	TRBJ2-5	TRBD2	.	TGTGCCAGCAGTGAAGGCGGGAGCGTTGTAGAGACCCAGTACTTC	CASSEGGSVVETQYF
TRBV5-1	TRBJ2-1	TRBD1	.	TGCGCCAGCAGCTTGGATGGACAGGGATCCTACAATGAGCAGTTCTTC	CASSLDGQGSYNEQFF